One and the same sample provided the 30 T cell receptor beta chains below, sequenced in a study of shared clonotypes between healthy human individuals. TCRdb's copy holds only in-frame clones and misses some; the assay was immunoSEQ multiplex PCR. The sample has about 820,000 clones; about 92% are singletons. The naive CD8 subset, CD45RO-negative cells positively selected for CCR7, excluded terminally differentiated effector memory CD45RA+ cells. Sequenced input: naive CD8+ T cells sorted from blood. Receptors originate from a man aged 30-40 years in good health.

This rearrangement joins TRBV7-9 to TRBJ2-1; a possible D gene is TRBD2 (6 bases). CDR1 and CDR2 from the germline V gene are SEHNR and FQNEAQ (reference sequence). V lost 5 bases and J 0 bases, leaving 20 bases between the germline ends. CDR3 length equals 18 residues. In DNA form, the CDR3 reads TGTGCCAGCAGCGTGACGGTTGGAGGGCCGAGCTCCTACAATGAGCAGTTCTTC. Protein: CASSVTVGGPSSYNEQFF.

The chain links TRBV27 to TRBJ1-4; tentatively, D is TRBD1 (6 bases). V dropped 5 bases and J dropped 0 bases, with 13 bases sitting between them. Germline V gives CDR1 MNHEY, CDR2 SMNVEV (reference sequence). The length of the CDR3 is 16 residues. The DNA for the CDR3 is TGTGCCAGCAGTGCGGACAGTTTTGCAACTAATGAAAAACTGTTTTTT. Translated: CASSADSFATNEKLFF.

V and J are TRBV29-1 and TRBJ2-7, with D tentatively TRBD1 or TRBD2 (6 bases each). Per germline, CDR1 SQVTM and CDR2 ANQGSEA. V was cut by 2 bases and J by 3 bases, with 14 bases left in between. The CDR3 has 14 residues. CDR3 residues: CSVETRDTLYEQYF. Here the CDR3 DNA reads TGCAGCGTTGAAACGCGGGACACCCTCTACGAGCAGTACTTC.

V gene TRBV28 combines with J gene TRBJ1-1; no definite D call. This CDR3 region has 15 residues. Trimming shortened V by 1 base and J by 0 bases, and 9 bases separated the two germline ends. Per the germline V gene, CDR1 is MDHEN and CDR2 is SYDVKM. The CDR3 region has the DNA TGTGCCAGCAGTTTATCTCCCGATATGAACACTGAAGCTTTCTTT. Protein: CASSLSPDMNTEAFF.

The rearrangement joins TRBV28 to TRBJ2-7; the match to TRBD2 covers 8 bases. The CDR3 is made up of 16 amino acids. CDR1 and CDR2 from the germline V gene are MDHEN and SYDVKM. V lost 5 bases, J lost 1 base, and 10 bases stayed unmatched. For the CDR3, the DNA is TGTGCCAGCAGTCCGGGTTGGAGCGGGAGTTCCTACGAGCAGTACTTC. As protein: CASSPGWSGSSYEQYF.

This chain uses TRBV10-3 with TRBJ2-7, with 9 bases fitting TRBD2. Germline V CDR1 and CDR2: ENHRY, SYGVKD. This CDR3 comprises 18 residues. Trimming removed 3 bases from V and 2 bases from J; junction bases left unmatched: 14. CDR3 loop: CAISEGGLAGTPTYEQYF. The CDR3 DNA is TGTGCCATCAGTGAAGGTGGGCTAGCGGGGACGCCAACCTACGAGCAGTACTTC.

CDR3 in amino acids: CASSYLQGAQETQYF. The CDR3 nucleotides are TGTGCCAGCAGCTACTTACAGGGGGCTCAAGAGACCCAGTACTTC. The rearrangement joins TRBV7-9 to TRBJ2-5; 9 bases fit TRBD1. The CDR3 is 15 residues long. With 4 bases clipped from V and 2 bases from J, the junction kept 5 bases outside the gene matches. CDR1 and CDR2 (germline): SEHNR, FQNEAQ (reference sequence).

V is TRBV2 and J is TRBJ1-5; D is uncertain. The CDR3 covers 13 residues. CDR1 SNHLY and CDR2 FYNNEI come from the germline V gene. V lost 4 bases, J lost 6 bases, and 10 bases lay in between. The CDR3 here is CASSGVSPQPQHF. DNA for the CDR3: TGTGCCAGCAGTGGTGTCAGCCCTCAGCCCCAGCATTTT.

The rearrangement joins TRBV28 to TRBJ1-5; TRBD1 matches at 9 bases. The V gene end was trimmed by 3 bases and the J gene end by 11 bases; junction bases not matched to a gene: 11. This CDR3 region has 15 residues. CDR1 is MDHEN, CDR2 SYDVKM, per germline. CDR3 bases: TGTGCCAGCAGTTTCCGGACAGGGGCCGCCATGGCCCAGCATTTT. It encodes CASSFRTGAAMAQHF.

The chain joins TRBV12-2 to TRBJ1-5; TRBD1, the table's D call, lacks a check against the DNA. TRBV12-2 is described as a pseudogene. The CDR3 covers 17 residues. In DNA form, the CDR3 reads TGTGCAAGTCGCCCGGACAGGGGGATTTGGGCCAATCAGCCCCAGCATTTT. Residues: CASRPDRGIWANQPQHF.

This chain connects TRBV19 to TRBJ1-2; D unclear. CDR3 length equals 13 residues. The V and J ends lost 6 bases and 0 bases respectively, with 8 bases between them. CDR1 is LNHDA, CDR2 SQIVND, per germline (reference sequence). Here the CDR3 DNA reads TGTGCCAGTAGCGTTGCGTCTAACTATGGCTACACCTTC. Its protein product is CASSVASNYGYTF.

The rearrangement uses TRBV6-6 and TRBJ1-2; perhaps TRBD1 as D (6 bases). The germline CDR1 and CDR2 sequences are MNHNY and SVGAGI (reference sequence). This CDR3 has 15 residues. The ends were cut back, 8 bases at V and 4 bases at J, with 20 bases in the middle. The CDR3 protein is CASQNRLQGLYGYTF. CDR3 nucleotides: TGTGCCAGCCAAAACCGCTTACAGGGACTCTATGGCTACACCTTC.

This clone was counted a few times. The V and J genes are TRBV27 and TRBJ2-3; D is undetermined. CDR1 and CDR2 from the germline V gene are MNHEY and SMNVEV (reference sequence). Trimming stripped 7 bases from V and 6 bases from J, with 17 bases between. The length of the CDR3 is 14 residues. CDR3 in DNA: TGTGCCAGCACCGTCGGACCGTATCACGATACGCAGTATTTT. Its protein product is CASTVGPYHDTQYF.

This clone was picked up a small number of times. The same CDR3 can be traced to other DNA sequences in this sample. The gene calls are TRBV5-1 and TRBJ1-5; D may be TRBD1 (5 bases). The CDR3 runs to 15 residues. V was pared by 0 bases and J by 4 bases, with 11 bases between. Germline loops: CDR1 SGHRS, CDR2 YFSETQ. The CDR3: CASSLEGGVNQPQHF. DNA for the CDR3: TGCGCCAGCAGCTTGGAGGGAGGGGTGAATCAGCCCCAGCATTTT.

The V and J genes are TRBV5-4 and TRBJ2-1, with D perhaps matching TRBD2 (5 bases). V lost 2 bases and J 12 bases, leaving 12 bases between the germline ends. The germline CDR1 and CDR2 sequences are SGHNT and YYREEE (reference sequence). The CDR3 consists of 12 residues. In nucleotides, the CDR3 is TGTGCCAGCAGCTTAGGACTGGATTGGCAGTTCTTC. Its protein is CASSLGLDWQFF.

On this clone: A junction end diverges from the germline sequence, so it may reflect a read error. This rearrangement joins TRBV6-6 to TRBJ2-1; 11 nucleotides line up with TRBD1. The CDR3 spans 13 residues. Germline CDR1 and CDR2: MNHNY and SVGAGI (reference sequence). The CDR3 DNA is TGTGCCAGCAGTGCACCGGGACAGGGGGTTTGGATCTTC. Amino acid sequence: CASSAPGQGVWIF.

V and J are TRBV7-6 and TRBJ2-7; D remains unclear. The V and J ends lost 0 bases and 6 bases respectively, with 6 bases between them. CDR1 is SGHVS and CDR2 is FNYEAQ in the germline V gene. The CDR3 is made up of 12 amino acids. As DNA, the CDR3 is TGTGCCAGCAGCTTAGCTGCGTCCGAGCAGTACTTC. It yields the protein CASSLAASEQYF.

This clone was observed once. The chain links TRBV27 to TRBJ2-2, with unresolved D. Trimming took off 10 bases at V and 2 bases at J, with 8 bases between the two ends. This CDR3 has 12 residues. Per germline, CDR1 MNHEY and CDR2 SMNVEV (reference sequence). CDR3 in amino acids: CATKPNTGELFF. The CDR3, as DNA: TGTGCCACCAAACCCAACACCGGGGAGCTGTTTTTT.

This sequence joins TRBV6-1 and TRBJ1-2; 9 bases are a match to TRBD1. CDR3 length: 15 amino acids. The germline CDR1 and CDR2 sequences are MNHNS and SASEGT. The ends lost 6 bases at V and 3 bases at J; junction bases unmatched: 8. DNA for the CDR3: TGTGCCAGCAGCCTCGGTCGGACAGGGGACTATGGCTACACCTTC. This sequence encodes CASSLGRTGDYGYTF.

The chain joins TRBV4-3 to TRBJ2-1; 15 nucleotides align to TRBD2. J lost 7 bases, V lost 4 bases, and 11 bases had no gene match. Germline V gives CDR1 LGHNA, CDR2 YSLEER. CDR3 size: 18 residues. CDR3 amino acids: CASSPGLAGGNAENEQFF. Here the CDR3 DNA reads TGCGCCAGCAGCCCGGGACTAGCGGGAGGAAACGCGGAGAATGAGCAGTTCTTC.

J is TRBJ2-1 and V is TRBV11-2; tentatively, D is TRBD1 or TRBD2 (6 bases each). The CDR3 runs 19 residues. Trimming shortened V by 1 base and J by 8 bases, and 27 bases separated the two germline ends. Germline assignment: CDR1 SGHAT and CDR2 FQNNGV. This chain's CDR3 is CASSLVRQVYSGEGDEQFF. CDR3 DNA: TGTGCCAGCAGCTTAGTCAGACAGGTATATTCGGGAGAGGGCGATGAGCAGTTCTTC.

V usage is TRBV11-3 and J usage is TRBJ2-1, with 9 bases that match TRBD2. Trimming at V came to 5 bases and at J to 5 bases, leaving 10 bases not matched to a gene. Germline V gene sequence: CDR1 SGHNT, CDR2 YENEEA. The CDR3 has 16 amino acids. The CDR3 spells CASSQWTSEKDNEQFF. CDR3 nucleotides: TGTGCCAGCAGCCAGTGGACTAGCGAGAAAGACAATGAGCAGTTCTTC.

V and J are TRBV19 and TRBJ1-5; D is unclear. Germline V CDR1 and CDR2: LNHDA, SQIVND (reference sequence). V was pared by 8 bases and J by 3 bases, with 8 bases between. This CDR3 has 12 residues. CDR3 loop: CASSWVNQPQHF. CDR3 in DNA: TGTGCCAGTTCCTGGGTCAATCAGCCCCAGCATTTT. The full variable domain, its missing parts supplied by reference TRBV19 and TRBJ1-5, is DGGITQSPKYLFRKEGQNVTLSCEQNLNHDAMYWYRQDPGQGLRLIYYSQIVNDFQKGDIAEGYSVSREKKESFPLTVTSAQKNPTAFYLCASSWVNQPQHFGDGTRLSIL.

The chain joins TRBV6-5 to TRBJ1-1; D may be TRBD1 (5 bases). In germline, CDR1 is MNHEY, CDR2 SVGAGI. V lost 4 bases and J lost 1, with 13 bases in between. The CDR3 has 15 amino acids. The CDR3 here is CASSFGEGANTEAFF. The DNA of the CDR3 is TGTGCCAGCAGTTTTGGTGAAGGGGCGAACACTGAAGCTTTCTTT.

The CDR3 region is CASSAPGTINNEQFF. The CDR3 region has the DNA TGTGCCAGCAGCGCACCCGGGACTATAAACAATGAGCAGTTCTTC. The V and J genes are TRBV9 and TRBJ2-1, with 7 bases aligning to TRBD2. Germline V CDR1 and CDR2: SGDLS, YYNGEE. The CDR3 runs 15 residues. The ends lost 3 bases at V and 5 bases at J; junction bases unmatched: 8. The full variable domain, its missing parts supplied by reference TRBV9 and TRBJ2-1, is DSGVTQTPKHLITATGQRVTLRCSPRSGDLSVYWYQQSLDQGLQFLIQYYNGEERAKGNILERFSAQQFPDLHSELNLSSLELGDSALYFCASSAPGTINNEQFFGPGTRLTVL.

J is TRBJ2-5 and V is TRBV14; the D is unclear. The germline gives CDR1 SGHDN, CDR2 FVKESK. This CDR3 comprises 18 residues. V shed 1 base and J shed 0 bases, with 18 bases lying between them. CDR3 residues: CASSQGKSFSLYQETQYF. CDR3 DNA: TGTGCCAGCAGCCAAGGAAAAAGCTTTTCGCTGTACCAAGAGACCCAGTACTTC.

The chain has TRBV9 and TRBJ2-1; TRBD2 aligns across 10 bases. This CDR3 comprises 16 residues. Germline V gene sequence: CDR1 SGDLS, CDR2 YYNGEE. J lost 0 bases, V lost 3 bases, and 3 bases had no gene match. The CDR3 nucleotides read TGTGCCAGCAGCGGACTAGCGGGTTACTCCTACAATGAGCAGTTCTTC. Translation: CASSGLAGYSYNEQFF. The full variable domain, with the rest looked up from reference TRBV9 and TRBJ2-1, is DSGVTQTPKHLITATGQRVTLRCSPRSGDLSVYWYQQSLDQGLQFLIQYYNGEERAKGNILERFSAQQFPDLHSELNLSSLELGDSALYFCASSGLAGYSYNEQFFGPGTRLTVL.

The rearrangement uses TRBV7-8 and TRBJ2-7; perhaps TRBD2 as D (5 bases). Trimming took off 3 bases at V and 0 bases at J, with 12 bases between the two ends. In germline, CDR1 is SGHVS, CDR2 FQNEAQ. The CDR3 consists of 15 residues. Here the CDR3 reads CASSFEGASSYEQYF. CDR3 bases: TGTGCCAGCAGCTTCGAGGGAGCGAGCTCCTACGAGCAGTACTTC.

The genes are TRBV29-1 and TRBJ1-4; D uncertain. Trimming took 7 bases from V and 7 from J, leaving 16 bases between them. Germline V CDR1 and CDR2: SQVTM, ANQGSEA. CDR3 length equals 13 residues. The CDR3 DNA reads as TGCAGCGGGAGGACGTTTGGGTCTGAAAAACTGTTTTTT. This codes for CSGRTFGSEKLFF. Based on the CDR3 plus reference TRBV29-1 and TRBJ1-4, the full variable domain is SAVISQKPSRDICQRGTSLTIQCQVDSQVTMMFWYRQQPGQSLTLIATANQGSEATYESGFVIDKFPISRPNLTFSTLTVSNMSPEDSSIYLCSGRTFGSEKLFFGSGTQLSVL.

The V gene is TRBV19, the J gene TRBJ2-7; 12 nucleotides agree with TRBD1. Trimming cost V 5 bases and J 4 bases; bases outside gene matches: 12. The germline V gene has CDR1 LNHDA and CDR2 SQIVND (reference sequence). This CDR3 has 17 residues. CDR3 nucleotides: TGTGCCAGTAGTGTTAAGGGACAGGGGGCGAGTCGGTACGAGCAGTACTTC. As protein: CASSVKGQGASRYEQYF. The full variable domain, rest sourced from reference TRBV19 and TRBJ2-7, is DGGITQSPKYLFRKEGQNVTLSCEQNLNHDAMYWYRQDPGQGLRLIYYSQIVNDFQKGDIAEGYSVSREKKESFPLTVTSAQKNPTAFYLCASSVKGQGASRYEQYFGPGTRLTVT.